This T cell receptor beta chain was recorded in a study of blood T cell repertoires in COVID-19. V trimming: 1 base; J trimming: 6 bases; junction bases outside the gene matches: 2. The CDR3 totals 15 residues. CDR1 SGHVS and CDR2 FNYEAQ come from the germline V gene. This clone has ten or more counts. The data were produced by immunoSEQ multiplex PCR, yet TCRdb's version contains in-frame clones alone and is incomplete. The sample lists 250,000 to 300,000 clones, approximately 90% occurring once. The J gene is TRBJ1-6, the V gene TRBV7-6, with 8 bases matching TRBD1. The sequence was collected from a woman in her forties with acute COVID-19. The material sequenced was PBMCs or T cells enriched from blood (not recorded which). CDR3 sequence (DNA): TGTGCCAGCAGCTTAGTACAGGGGGGTAATTCACCCCTCCACTTT. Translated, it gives CASSLVQGGNSPLHF. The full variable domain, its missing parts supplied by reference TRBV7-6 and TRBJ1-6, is GAGVSQSPRYKVTKRGQDVALRCDPISGHVSLYWYRQALGQGPEFLTYFNYEAQQDKSGLPNDRFSAERPEGSISTLTIQRTEQRDSAMYRCASSLVQGGNSPLHFGNGTRLTVT.